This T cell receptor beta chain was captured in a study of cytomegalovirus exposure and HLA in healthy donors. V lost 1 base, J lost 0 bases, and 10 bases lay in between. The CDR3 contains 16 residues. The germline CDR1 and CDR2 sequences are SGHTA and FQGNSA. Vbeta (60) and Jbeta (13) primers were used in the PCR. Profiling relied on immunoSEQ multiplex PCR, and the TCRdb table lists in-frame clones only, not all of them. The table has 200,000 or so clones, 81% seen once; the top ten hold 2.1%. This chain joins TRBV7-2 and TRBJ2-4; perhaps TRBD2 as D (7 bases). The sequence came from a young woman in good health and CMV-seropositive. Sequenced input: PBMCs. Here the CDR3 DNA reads TGTGCCAGCAGCTTAGGCGCGGGGGCAGCCAAAAACATTCAGTACTTC. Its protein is CASSLGAGAAKNIQYF. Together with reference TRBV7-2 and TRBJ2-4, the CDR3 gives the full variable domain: GAGVSQSPSNKVTEKGKDVELRCDPISGHTALYWYRQSLGQGLEFLIYFQGNSAPDKSGLPSDRFSAERTGGSVSTLTIQRTQQEDSAVYLCASSLGAGAAKNIQYFGAGTRLSVL.